These 6 T cell receptor beta chains originate from one sample sequenced in a study of CD8 T cells in Susac syndrome. RNA was extracted with the RNeasy kit, and a quantity of about 0.45 to 1 ug was reverse transcribed using random hexamers. TCRdb reanalysed the immunoSEQ multiplex PCR reads using MiXCR and keeps one entry per CDR3 protein. The sample lists around 180,000 distinct CDR3 sequences, 90% to 95% occurring once. Sequencing was done on a sample of CD4+ T cells from PBMCs. Receptor source: a human donor with multiple sclerosis.

The CDR3 DNA reads as TGTGCCAGTAGTATCCGGGGCCCGGGAACTAATGAAAAACTGTTTTTT. Its translation: CASSIRGPGTNEKLFF. This chain links TRBV19 with TRBJ1-4, with a weak D call TRBD1 (5 bases). This CDR3 is 16 amino acids long. Germline CDR1 and CDR2: LNHDA and SQIVND (reference sequence). V dropped 3 bases and J dropped 1 base, with 12 bases sitting between them.

The V gene is TRBV5-1, the J gene TRBJ1-1; D may be TRBD1 (5 bases). CDR3 size: 16 residues. The V gene lost 6 bases and the J gene lost 0 bases, with 18 bases spanning the gap. CDR1 is SGHRS and CDR2 is YFSETQ in the germline V gene. CDR3 sequence reads: CASTFSGGHMNTEAFF. The CDR3 region has the DNA TGCGCCAGCACATTTTCAGGAGGACACATGAACACTGAAGCTTTCTTT.

The chain carries TRBV5-1 and TRBJ1-6; D gene unclear. The V gene lost 1 base and the J gene lost 5 bases, with 10 bases spanning the gap. The CDR3 is 15 amino acids. Germline lookup yields CDR1 SGHRS and CDR2 YFSETQ. The CDR3 region is CASSLRRFDNSPLHF. CDR3 DNA: TGCGCCAGCAGCTTGCGCAGGTTCGATAATTCACCCCTCCACTTT.

This chain links TRBV20-1 with TRBJ2-1; 9 bases map to TRBD2. The CDR3 extends over 15 amino acids. From germline, CDR1 is DFQATT and CDR2 SNEGSKA (reference sequence). The V and J ends lost 5 bases and 10 bases, in that order; junction bases with no gene match: 15. CDR3 DNA: TGCAGTGCTCCTACCCCAGCGGGGGGTAGTAGGGAGCAGTTCTTC. Residues: CSAPTPAGGSREQFF.

This rearrangement joins TRBV10-3 to TRBJ2-5; TRBD2 aligns across 11 bases. Germline V CDR1 and CDR2: ENHRY, SYGVKD. The CDR3 loop spans 14 amino acids. V shed 5 bases and J 1 base; nucleotides not matched to a gene: 0. The CDR3 reads CAISLAGGQETQYF. CDR3 nucleotides: TGTGCCATCAGTCTAGCGGGAGGCCAAGAGACCCAGTACTTC.

V and J are TRBV6-1 and TRBJ2-4; D may be TRBD1 (8 bases). This CDR3 has 19 residues. V shed 7 bases and J shed 3 bases, with 28 bases lying between them. Looked up from germline, CDR1 is MNHNS and CDR2 is SASEGT. The DNA for the CDR3 is TGTGCCAGCACCGACAGGGGAGGGATTGGTGGGGACGGCAAAAACATTCAGTACTTC. This codes for CASTDRGGIGGDGKNIQYF.